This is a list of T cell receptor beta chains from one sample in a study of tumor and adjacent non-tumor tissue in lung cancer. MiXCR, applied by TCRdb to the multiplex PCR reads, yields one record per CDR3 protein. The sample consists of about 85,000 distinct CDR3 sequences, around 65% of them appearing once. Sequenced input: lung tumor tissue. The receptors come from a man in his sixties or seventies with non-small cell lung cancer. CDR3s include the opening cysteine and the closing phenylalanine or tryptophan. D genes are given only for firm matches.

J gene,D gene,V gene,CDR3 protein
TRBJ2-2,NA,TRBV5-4,CASRISTGELFF
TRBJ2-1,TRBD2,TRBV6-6,CASSCGGRTNEQFF
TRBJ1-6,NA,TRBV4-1,CTSSTHDQKTYNSPLHF
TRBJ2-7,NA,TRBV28,CVSNPAGGGAGYEQYF
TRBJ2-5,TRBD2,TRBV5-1,CASSLVWREDGESQYF
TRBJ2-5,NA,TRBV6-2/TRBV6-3,CASSYLRQETQYF
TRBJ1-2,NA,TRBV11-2,CGSSLRPNCGYTF
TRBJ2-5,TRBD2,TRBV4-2,CASSHPSTGTSGPGTQYF
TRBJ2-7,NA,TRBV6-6,CASSGTGAASYEQYF
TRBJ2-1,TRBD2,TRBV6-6,CASSYNSGTTNEQFF
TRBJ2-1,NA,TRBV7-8,CANSLARLQQEEDNEQFF